One sample yielded the 19 T cell receptor beta chains listed below, sequenced in a study of CD4 T cells in relation to SARS-CoV-2 and coronaviruses. These receptors' targets are unknown. Unexposed donor CD4+ T cells date from about 2011-2019, before the COVID-19 pandemic. The cells were cultured for about ten days before CD4+ T cells were isolated. Repertoires were generated with immunoSEQ multiplex PCR, while TCRdb's copy carries only in-frame clones and drops some. The repertoire holds approximately 25,000 clones, over 60% seen once, with 20% to 25% in the top ten. What was sequenced was CD4+ T cells from PBMCs, cultured in vitro. The receptors stem from a human donor in good health.

This sequence joins TRBV27 and TRBJ1-1, with D uncertain. V shed 0 bases and J shed 0 bases, with 8 bases lying between them. Germline-derived CDR1 and CDR2 are MNHEY and SMNVEV (reference sequence). The CDR3 is 15 amino acids. CDR3 DNA sequence: TGTGCCAGCAGTTTATCTGGGCAGATGAACACTGAAGCTTTCTTT. Amino acids: CASSLSGQMNTEAFF.

The chain uses TRBV6-2 or TRBV6-3 and TRBJ1-4; 8 bases align to TRBD1. Trimming cost V 2 bases and J 5 bases; bases outside gene matches: 10. Germline lookup yields CDR1 MNHEY and CDR2 SVGEGT. The CDR3 loop spans 17 amino acids. The DNA for the CDR3 is TGTGCCAGCAGTTACCCCATCGGACAGGGACAGAATGAAAAACTGTTTTTT. Translated: CASSYPIGQGQNEKLFF.

A word on this clone: One junction end disagrees with the germline gene, perhaps due to a read error. The J gene is TRBJ1-2, the V gene TRBV6-1; D unresolved. The CDR3 has 14 residues. CDR1 and CDR2 (germline): MNHNS, SASEGT. The CDR3 spells CASSEDGTVYGYTF. CDR3 bases: TGTGCCAGCAGCGAAGACGGTACAGTCTATGGCTACACCTTC.

This clone was observed a handful of times. The rearrangement uses TRBV2 and TRBJ1-5; D is uncertain. Trimming pared 4 bases from V and 5 bases from J, leaving 3 bases between. The CDR3 runs to 11 residues. Germline V lookup: CDR1 SNHLY, CDR2 FYNNEI. The CDR3 loop reads CASSVDQPQHF. CDR3 in DNA: TGTGCCAGCAGTGTCGATCAGCCCCAGCATTTT.

This chain connects TRBV12-3 or TRBV12-4 to TRBJ2-2, with D uncertain. Between the trimmed V and J ends, which lost 6 bases and 2 bases, there was a span of 7 bases. The CDR3 is 13 residues long. DNA of the CDR3: TGTGCCAGCAGACCCCAAAACACCGGGGAGCTGTTTTTT. This sequence encodes CASRPQNTGELFF.

CDR3 DNA: TGTGCCAGCAGCGCTCGACAGGGGTCTACAGATACGCAGTATTTT. Its protein is CASSARQGSTDTQYF. The chain couples TRBV11-3 to TRBJ2-3; TRBD1 matches 8 bases. Germline CDR1 SGHNT, CDR2 YENEEA. CDR3 length equals 15 residues. J was trimmed by 3 bases and V by 5 bases; bases with no gene match: 7. Full variable domain (outside the CDR3, taken from reference TRBV11-3 and TRBJ2-3): EAGVVQSPRYKIIEKKQPVAFWCNPISGHNTLYWYLQNLGQGPELLIRYENEEAVDDSQLPKDRFSAERLKGVDSTLKIQPAELGDSAVYLCASSARQGSTDTQYFGPGTRLTVL.

The rearrangement joins TRBV30 to TRBJ1-5; D is unresolved. This CDR3 has 13 residues. V lost 1 base, J lost 1 base, and 5 bases lay in between. The germline V gene encodes CDR1 GTSNPN and CDR2 SVGIG (reference sequence). CDR3 amino acids: CAWSGGSNQPQHF. DNA for the CDR3: TGTGCCTGGAGTGGTGGGAGCAATCAGCCCCAGCATTTT.

The table lists this clone with a few counts. The chain links TRBV7-9 to TRBJ1-1; a weak D match, TRBD1 (6 bases). Germline CDR1 reads SEHNR; CDR2 reads FQNEAQ (reference sequence). V was shortened by 4 bases and J by 7 bases, with 13 bases between the two germline ends. The CDR3 consists of 13 residues. The CDR3 nucleotides are TGTGCCAGCAGCTGGGGGGCCCAGAGTGAAGCTTTCTTT. Protein sequence: CASSWGAQSEAFF.

The V call is TRBV12-3 or TRBV12-4, the J call TRBJ1-1, with D perhaps TRBD1 (5 bases). The length of the CDR3 is 13 residues. V was cut by 6 bases and J by 4 bases, with 12 bases left in between. Written as DNA, the CDR3 is TGTGCCAGCAGGTTAATGGGGGGCACTGAAGCTTTCTTT. Its translation is CASRLMGGTEAFF.

The chain recombines TRBV2 with TRBJ1-3; 8 bases agree with TRBD1. Unmatched junction bases numbered 5, after V lost 6 bases and J lost 4 bases. Looked up from germline, CDR1 is SNHLY and CDR2 is FYNNEI. This CDR3 spans 14 amino acids. CDR3 coding DNA: TGTGCCAGCAGCGGGACAGGATACGGAAACACCATATATTTT. Translated, it gives CASSGTGYGNTIYF. The full variable domain, its missing parts supplied by reference TRBV2 and TRBJ1-3, is EPEVTQTPSHQVTQMGQEVILRCVPISNHLYFYWYRQILGQKVEFLVSFYNNEISEKSEIFDDQFSVERPDGSNFTLKIRSTKLEDSAMYFCASSGTGYGNTIYFGEGSWLTVV.

The V and J genes are TRBV7-9 and TRBJ2-1; 9 bases map to TRBD2. Germline loops: CDR1 SEHNR, CDR2 FQNEAQ (reference sequence). CDR3 length equals 15 residues. With V trimmed by 3 bases and J by 5 bases, 5 bases remained unmatched. The DNA of the CDR3 is TGTGCCAGCAGCTTGAAGCTAGCGGGACACAATGAGCAGTTCTTC. This sequence encodes CASSLKLAGHNEQFF.

The chain couples TRBV28 to TRBJ2-2, with D unresolved. This CDR3 region has 15 residues. CDR1 is MDHEN, CDR2 SYDVKM, per germline. V was trimmed by 3 bases and J by 1 base, leaving 9 bases between them. The DNA for the CDR3 is TGTGCCAGCAGTTTTTGGACGGGGAACACCGGGGAGCTGTTTTTT. This encodes CASSFWTGNTGELFF.

The chain carries TRBV4-3 and TRBJ2-1; TRBD2 matches at 8 bases. The CDR3 covers 17 residues. The junction had 8 bases not matched to a gene; V was cut back by 0 bases and J by 4 bases. Germline loops: CDR1 LGHNA, CDR2 YSLEER. CDR3: CASSQEPGLGIYNEQFF. CDR3 bases: TGCGCCAGCAGCCAAGAACCGGGACTAGGAATTTACAATGAGCAGTTCTTC.

This clone was counted a single time. This chain connects TRBV11-3 to TRBJ2-7; possible D gene TRBD2, 7 bases. CDR3 length: 13 amino acids. V was cut by 6 bases and J by 4 bases, with 13 bases left in between. CDR1 and CDR2 from the germline V gene are SGHNT and YENEEA. The CDR3 region is CASSIAGAYEQYF. CDR3 DNA sequence: TGTGCCAGCAGTATCGCGGGGGCGTACGAGCAGTACTTC.

This clone was observed a few times. This rearrangement joins TRBV5-1 to TRBJ2-3; 8 bases map to TRBD1. The CDR3 spans 15 residues. The V gene's germline CDR1 is SGHRS and CDR2 YFSETQ. Trimming removed 3 bases from V and 2 bases from J; junction bases left unmatched: 5. The CDR3 DNA follows: TGCGCCAGCAGCTCAGGACAGGGATTCACAGATACGCAGTATTTT. Translated: CASSSGQGFTDTQYF.

The chain carries TRBV5-1 and TRBJ2-2, with 10 positions matching TRBD2. The length of the CDR3 is 15 residues. Germline CDR1 reads SGHRS; CDR2 reads YFSETQ. V was pared by 0 bases and J by 7 bases, with 3 bases of the junction left unmatched. The CDR3 is CASSLVTSGRGELFF. CDR3 DNA: TGCGCCAGCAGCTTGGTGACTAGCGGGCGCGGGGAGCTGTTTTTT.

On this clone: This same CDR3 is encoded by further DNA sequences in the sample. J is TRBJ2-2 and V is TRBV9; D is ambiguous. The length of the CDR3 is 13 residues. CDR1 SGDLS and CDR2 YYNGEE come from the germline V gene. Trimming left V 2 bases short and J 4 bases short, with 6 bases between. The CDR3 nucleotides read TGTGCCAGCAGCGTTCGAGGCACCGGGGAGCTGTTTTTT. This translates into CASSVRGTGELFF.

V and J are TRBV12-3 or TRBV12-4 and TRBJ1-1; 8 nucleotides agree with TRBD1. Unmatched junction bases numbered 7, after V lost 8 bases and J lost 5 bases. The CDR3 has 13 residues. In DNA, the CDR3 is TGTGCCAGCCGACTCAGGGGGCATACTGAAGCTTTCTTT. This gives the protein CASRLRGHTEAFF.

Regarding this clone: This specimen includes other DNA sequences encoding the same CDR3. The CDR3 loop is CASSFWVSGANVLTF. The CDR3 DNA is TGTGCCAGCAGCTTTTGGGTGTCAGGGGCCAACGTCCTGACTTTC. The chain recombines TRBV7-9 with TRBJ2-6; D not resolved. The CDR3 totals 15 residues. Germline-derived CDR1 and CDR2 are SEHNR and FQNEAQ (reference sequence). V lost 3 bases and J lost 4, with 10 bases in between.